This is a list of T cell receptor beta chains from one sample in a study of blood T cell repertoires in COVID-19. TCRdb's copy holds only in-frame clones and misses some; the assay was immunoSEQ multiplex PCR. Here the sample spans fewer than 450,000 clones, around 88% being singletons. Specimen: peripheral blood. The receptors originated from a woman between 50 and 59 years old with COVID-19, enrolled during active disease. Each CDR3 is given with its conserved first and last residue. D genes are given only for firm matches. Rows may omit the clone size; those that give it use once, few, many or a size class.

D	J	V	size	CDR3	DNA
TRBD2	TRBJ2-2	TRBV4-2	.	CASSPLGQRGSVGELFF	TGTGCCAGCAGCCCCCTGGGTCAGCGGGGGAGCGTCGGGGAGCTGTTTTTT
.	TRBJ1-1	TRBV3-1/TRBV3-2	.	CASSLPGVPTEAFF	TGTGCCAGCAGCCTCCCAGGGGTTCCCACTGAAGCTTTCTTT
.	TRBJ2-2	TRBV27	.	CATSRDSPTGELFF	TGTGCCACTTCCCGGGACTCCCCCACCGGGGAGCTGTTTTTT
TRBD1	TRBJ1-5	TRBV5-1	once	CASSPEQGDNQPQHF	TGCGCCAGCAGCCCTGAACAGGGGGACAATCAGCCCCAGCATTTT
.	TRBJ1-2	TRBV28	.	CASSSLMGGRGVEGYTF	TGTGCCAGCAGTTCACTTATGGGGGGTCGAGGGGTTGAGGGCTACACCTTC
.	TRBJ1-1	TRBV21-1	.	CASSKGPSAEAFF	TGTGCCAGCAGCAAAGGTCCAAGCGCTGAAGCTTTCTTT
.	TRBJ2-7	TRBV24-1	.	CATSDWRGNTYEQYF	TGTGCCACCAGTGATTGGAGAGGGAACACCTACGAGCAGTACTTC
.	TRBJ2-1	TRBV5-1	.	CASSLLGRTAYNEQFF	TGCGCCAGCAGCTTGTTGGGCAGGACAGCCTACAATGAGCAGTTCTTC
.	TRBJ1-2	TRBV24-1	.	CATSDPQPGEGSDGYTF	TGTGCCACCAGTGACCCCCAACCAGGGGAGGGTTCAGATGGCTACACCTTC
.	TRBJ1-5	TRBV28	.	CASSSQSNQPQHF	TGTGCCAGCAGTTCCCAGAGCAATCAGCCCCAGCATTTT
TRBD1	TRBJ1-3	TRBV5-5	few	CASSVAQGARTGNTIYF	TGTGCCAGCAGCGTAGCACAGGGGGCGAGAACTGGAAACACCATATATTTT
TRBD1	TRBJ1-2	TRBV13	once	CASSRTGGGSFGYTF	TGTGCCAGCAGCCGTACAGGGGGCGGAAGCTTCGGCTACACCTTC
.	TRBJ1-4	TRBV6-6	.	CASSYGGEPDEKLFF	TGTGCCAGCAGTTACGGGGGGGAACCTGATGAAAAACTGTTTTTT
TRBD1	TRBJ1-2	TRBV9	.	CASSVEARGPSGYTF	TGTGCCAGCAGCGTAGAGGCCAGGGGGCCTAGTGGCTACACCTTC
.	TRBJ2-1	TRBV18	few	CASSPMTGSNEQFF	TGTGCCAGCTCACCGATGACAGGCAGCAATGAGCAGTTCTTC
TRBD2	TRBJ2-1	TRBV18	.	CASSPLAGGPNEQFF	TGTGCCAGCTCACCACTAGCGGGGGGGCCCAATGAGCAGTTCTTC
.	TRBJ2-4	TRBV25-1	.	CASRATQGGKNIQYF	TGTGCCAGCAGGGCCACCCAGGGGGGCAAAAACATTCAGTACTTC
.	TRBJ2-7	TRBV5-4	once	CASSLRQGGDEQYF	TGTGCCAGCAGCTTGCGACAGGGAGGCGACGAGCAGTACTTC
.	TRBJ2-4	TRBV2	.	CASRETGLLAKNIQYF	TGTGCCAGCAGGGAAACAGGACTACTAGCCAAAAACATTCAGTACTTC
.	TRBJ1-1	TRBV28	.	CASSPPTGRSRAFF	TGTGCCAGCAGCCCCCCGACAGGAAGGTCACGAGCTTTCTTT
TRBD2	TRBJ2-3	TRBV7-3	once	CASSLSGGADTQYF	TGTGCCAGCAGCTTAAGCGGGGGTGCAGATACGCAGTATTTT
TRBD1	TRBJ1-1	TRBV11-2	once	CASSFLKDRSGEAFF	TGTGCCAGCAGCTTTTTGAAGGACAGGTCGGGTGAAGCTTTCTTT
.	TRBJ1-5	TRBV10-1	.	CASSLGNDQPQHF	TGCGCCAGCAGCCTCGGGAATGATCAGCCCCAGCATTTT
TRBD1	TRBJ1-2	TRBV5-6	.	CASSLWDREGGGYTF	TGTGCCAGCAGCTTGTGGGACAGGGAAGGAGGGGGCTACACCTTC
.	TRBJ1-1	TRBV29-1	.	CSALPQGRNTEAFF	TGCAGCGCCCTCCCCCAGGGGCGGAACACTGAAGCTTTCTTT
TRBD2	TRBJ2-7	TRBV5-5	once	CASSRELAGGSYEQYF	TGTGCCAGCAGCCGAGAACTAGCGGGGGGCTCCTACGAGCAGTACTTC
.	TRBJ2-1	TRBV18	.	CASSHIVDSRNNEQFF	TGTGCCAGCTCCCACATCGTTGACTCCCGGAACAATGAGCAGTTCTTC
.	TRBJ1-1	TRBV5-1	once	CASSVETGFTEAFF	TGCGCCAGCAGCGTCGAAACAGGGTTCACTGAAGCTTTCTTT
.	TRBJ1-1	TRBV4-1	.	CASTLGRNTEAFF	TGCGCCAGTACCCTAGGCAGGAACACTGAAGCTTTCTTT
TRBD2	TRBJ2-3	TRBV30	.	CAWSVSFGGGAGDTQYF	TGTGCCTGGAGCGTTAGCTTCGGCGGGGGGGCGGGAGATACGCAGTATTTT
.	TRBJ1-2	TRBV27	.	CASRNFEGYTF	TGTGCCAGCAGGAACTTTGAAGGCTACACCTTC
TRBD2	TRBJ2-6	TRBV5-1	.	CASSPGGVIRANVLTF	TGCGCCAGCAGCCCCGGGGGGGTAATTAGGGCCAACGTCCTGACTTTC
TRBD2	TRBJ2-7	TRBV6-6	.	CASSNPGLADYEQYF	TGTGCCAGCAGCAACCCGGGACTAGCGGATTACGAGCAGTACTTC
.	TRBJ1-1	TRBV10-1	few	CASSESEDYTEAFF	TGCGCCAGCAGTGAGTCTGAGGATTACACTGAAGCTTTCTTT
.	TRBJ1-2	TRBV30	.	CAWTVGRYGYTF	TGTGCCTGGACGGTCGGTAGATATGGCTACACCTTC
.	TRBJ1-6	TRBV4-1	.	CASSQWGERLNSPLHF	TGCGCCAGCAGCCAGTGGGGCGAGAGACTTAATTCACCCCTCCACTTT
TRBD2	TRBJ2-1	TRBV7-3	.	CASSPPLIAGDEDEQFF	TGTGCCAGCAGCCCTCCCCTCATAGCGGGGGACGAGGATGAGCAGTTCTTC
TRBD2	TRBJ2-3	TRBV3-1/TRBV3-2	.	CASSQDLPSGASTDTQYF	TGTGCCAGCAGCCAAGATCTTCCTAGCGGGGCTAGCACAGATACGCAGTATTTT
.	TRBJ1-4	TRBV2	.	CASSDGLDGGRKLFF	TGTGCCAGCAGTGATGGGCTGGACGGGGGGAGGAAACTGTTTTTT
TRBD1	TRBJ2-7	TRBV29-1	once	CSGQGAHEQYF	TGCAGCGGTCAGGGGGCCCACGAGCAGTACTTC
.	TRBJ1-2	TRBV6-5	once	CASSHSDGYTF	TGTGCCAGCAGTCACTCCGATGGCTACACCTTC
TRBD1	TRBJ1-1	TRBV29-1	once	CSEDGTGVFGAEAFF	TGCAGCGAAGACGGGACAGGGGTCTTTGGCGCTGAAGCTTTCTTT